The 16 T cell receptor beta chains presented below share a single source sample, sequenced in a study of beta chain features in type 1 diabetes. For these receptors, no antigen is known. Since all of the isolated RNA was reverse transcribed, expressed TCRB transcripts were what got sequenced. Assay used: immunoSEQ multiplex PCR; TCRdb lists only in-frame clones, some missing. The profile shows approximately 360,000 clones, roughly 12% of them singletons. Findings and caveats of the study: Within each of all four CD4+ subsets, Type 1 diabetes patients had TCRB CDR3s that were moderately but significantly shorter.

What was sequenced was naive CD4+ T cells from blood. The receptor set was obtained from a woman under 30 with type 1 diabetes.

The CDR3 DNA follows: TGTGCCAGCAGGCCACAGGGGACTAGGGTTACCCAGTACTTC. It is translated as CASRPQGTRVTQYF. V is TRBV11-2 and J is TRBJ2-5, with D perhaps matching TRBD2 (8 bases). The V gene's germline CDR1 is SGHAT and CDR2 FQNNGV. Trimming pared 6 bases from V and 8 bases from J, leaving 19 bases between. This CDR3 spans 14 amino acids.

The rearrangement links TRBV30 to TRBJ1-2; 7 bases agree with TRBD1. The CDR3 is 14 residues long. Germline loops: CDR1 GTSNPN, CDR2 SVGIG (reference sequence). The V gene end was trimmed by 2 bases and the J gene end by 7 bases; junction bases not matched to a gene: 10. The CDR3 coding sequence is TGTGCCTGGAGTCGGGGGCAGGGGGGAAGTGGCTACACCTTC. Protein: CAWSRGQGGSGYTF.

The rearrangement joins TRBV7-2 to TRBJ2-5, with 10 positions matching TRBD2. V was pared by 0 bases and J by 0 bases, with 4 bases of the junction left unmatched. CDR3 size: 17 residues. In germline, CDR1 is SGHTA, CDR2 FQGNSA. CDR3 bases: TGTGCCAGCAGCTTAGCGGGACTAGCGATTAACCAAGAGACCCAGTACTTC. This gives the protein CASSLAGLAINQETQYF.

J is TRBJ1-5 and V is TRBV7-9; D is perhaps TRBD1 (6 bases). The CDR3 totals 14 residues. Trimming took off 5 bases at V and 0 bases at J, with 8 bases between the two ends. The germline gives CDR1 SEHNR, CDR2 FQNEAQ (reference sequence). CDR3 region: CASSRDTSNQPQHF. The CDR3 DNA sequence: TGTGCCAGCAGCCGGGACACTAGCAATCAGCCCCAGCATTTT. The variable domain in full, with the rest retrieved from reference TRBV7-9 and TRBJ1-5, is DTGVSQNPRHKITKRGQNVTFRCDPISEHNRLYWYRQTLGQGPEFLTYFQNEAQLEKSRLLSDRFSAERPKGSFSTLEIQRTEQGDSAMYLCASSRDTSNQPQHFGDGTRLSIL.

The gene calls are TRBV12-5 and TRBJ2-3, with a tentative D call TRBD1 (5 bases). The germline V gene has CDR1 LGHNT and CDR2 FRNRAP. Trimming left V 6 bases short and J 6 bases short, with 10 bases between. CDR3 length equals 12 residues. CDR3 in amino acids: CASGSGLDTQYF. The CDR3 coding sequence is TGTGCTAGTGGATCAGGGCTCGATACGCAGTATTTT. The variable domain in full, completed from reference TRBV12-5 and TRBJ2-3, reads DARVTQTPRHKVTEMGQEVTMRCQPILGHNTVFWYRQTMMQGLELLAYFRNRAPLDDSGMPKDRFSAEMPDATLATLKIQPSEPRDSAVYFCASGSGLDTQYFGPGTRLTVL.

Only a few counts were recorded for this clone. This chain uses TRBV6-5 with TRBJ2-7, with a weak D call TRBD1 (6 bases). The V end was cut by 6 bases, the J end by 3 bases, with 12 bases between. Germline V gives CDR1 MNHEY, CDR2 SVGAGI. The CDR3 spans 13 residues. The CDR3 spells CASSPDRSYEQYF. The CDR3 DNA is TGTGCCAGCAGCCCGGACAGAAGCTACGAGCAGTACTTC.

This clone was counted a few times. V usage is TRBV2 and J usage is TRBJ1-2; D remains unclear. Trimming left V 6 bases short and J 4 bases short, with 12 bases between. The germline CDR1 and CDR2 sequences are SNHLY and FYNNEI. CDR3 size: 13 residues. The CDR3 loop is CASREDGPYGYTF. The DNA of the CDR3 is TGTGCCAGCAGGGAGGACGGTCCCTATGGCTACACCTTC.

This clone was seen a few times. This chain links TRBV4-1 with TRBJ2-1; perhaps TRBD2 as D (5 bases). The germline gives CDR1 MGHRA, CDR2 YSYEKL. The CDR3 length is 15 residues. The V and J ends lost 6 bases and 0 bases respectively, with 12 bases between them. The CDR3 is CASRERHFSYNEQFF. In DNA, the CDR3 is TGCGCCAGCAGAGAGCGGCACTTCTCCTACAATGAGCAGTTCTTC.

Only a few counts were recorded for this clone. The gene calls are TRBV13 and TRBJ2-7; D perhaps matches TRBD1 (5 bases). This CDR3 has 14 amino acids. V lost 1 base and J lost 3, with 10 bases in between. CDR1 is PRHDT, CDR2 FYEKMQ, per germline (reference sequence). The CDR3 reads CASSLDRGNYEQYF. The CDR3 DNA reads TGTGCCAGCAGCTTAGATAGGGGAAACTACGAGCAGTACTTC.

The count of this clone is one. V is TRBV5-4 and J is TRBJ1-2; D is ambiguous. CDR1 is SGHNT and CDR2 is YYREEE in the germline V gene (reference sequence). The CDR3 loop spans 13 amino acids. V shed 4 bases and J shed 2 bases, with 9 bases lying between them. The CDR3 is CASSAKENYGYTF. In nucleotides, the CDR3 is TGTGCCAGCAGCGCCAAGGAGAACTATGGCTACACCTTC. The full variable domain, completed using reference TRBV5-4 and TRBJ1-2, is ETGVTQSPTHLIKTRGQQVTLRCSSQSGHNTVSWYQQALGQGPQFIFQYYREEENGRGNFPPRFSGLQFPNYSSELNVNALELDDSALYLCASSAKENYGYTFGSGTRLTVV.

This clone was detected only a few times. The chain combines TRBV28 with TRBJ2-1, with D uncertain. Trimming removed 6 bases at V and 4 bases at J, with 16 bases between. This CDR3 is built from 15 residues. Germline V gene lookup returns CDR1 MDHEN and CDR2 SYDVKM. The chain's CDR3 is CASSSLTPVYNEQFF. The CDR3 nucleotides read TGTGCCAGCAGCTCCCTCACCCCGGTATACAATGAGCAGTTCTTC.

This clone was observed a handful of times. CDR3 protein: CASIPGQGHRKHF. Here the CDR3 DNA reads TGTGCCAGCATCCCGGGACAGGGCCATCGTAAGCATTTT. V is TRBV2 and J is TRBJ1-5, with TRBD1 identical over 9 bases. Per the germline V gene, CDR1 is SNHLY and CDR2 is FYNNEI. This CDR3 comprises 13 residues. After removal of 7 bases from V and 14 bases from J, the junction contained 12 bases not matched to a gene.

The CDR3 is CAWSPLAERTYNEQFF. The CDR3 coding sequence is TGTGCCTGGAGCCCGCTAGCGGAGAGGACCTACAATGAGCAGTTCTTC. V usage is TRBV30 and J usage is TRBJ2-1, with 7 bases matching TRBD2. The CDR3 runs to 16 residues. V shed 3 bases and J 2 bases; nucleotides not matched to a gene: 10. Germline-derived CDR1 and CDR2 are GTSNPN and SVGIG (reference sequence). Full variable domain (missing parts from reference TRBV30 and TRBJ2-1): SQTIHQWPATLVQPVGSPLSLECTVEGTSNPNLYWYRQAAGRGLQLLFYSVGIGQISSEVPQNLSASRPQDRQFILSSKKLLLSDSGFYLCAWSPLAERTYNEQFFGPGTRLTVL.

This clone has more than one count but fewer than ten. This CDR3 is also generated by other DNA sequences in the sample. The chain recombines TRBV9 with TRBJ1-2; D might be TRBD1 (5 bases). V dropped 2 bases and J dropped 4 bases, with 9 bases sitting between them. There are 13 residues in the CDR3. Germline-derived CDR1 and CDR2 are SGDLS and YYNGEE. The CDR3 sequence is CASSVGGPYGYTF. CDR3 sequence (DNA): TGTGCCAGCAGCGTGGGGGGTCCCTATGGCTACACCTTC.

Only a few counts were recorded for this clone. This sequence joins TRBV7-2 and TRBJ1-1, with D unclear. The CDR3 sequence is 11 residues long. The ends were cut back, 3 bases at V and 14 bases at J, with 13 bases in the middle. Germline V gene lookup returns CDR1 SGHTA and CDR2 FQGNSA. CDR3 protein: CASSFRTRAFF. DNA for the CDR3: TGTGCCAGCAGCTTTCGGACTCGCGCCTTCTTT.

The chain links TRBV10-3 to TRBJ2-7, with TRBD1 matching over 7 bases. Germline V gene sequence: CDR1 ENHRY, CDR2 SYGVKD. The CDR3 sequence is 14 residues long. Trimming at V came to 4 bases and at J to 1 base, leaving 4 bases not matched to a gene. Here the CDR3 reads CAISGTGASYEQYF. Here the CDR3 DNA reads TGTGCCATCAGTGGGACAGGAGCGTCCTACGAGCAGTACTTC.